What follows are 3 T cell receptor beta chains derived from one specimen sequenced in a study of CD8 T cells in ankylosing spondylitis. TCRdb re-derived calls from the 5' RACE reads in MiXCR, one entry per CDR3 protein. The table includes approximately 240,000 distinct CDR3 sequences, about 10% detected once. The sample comprised blood, either unsorted or a sorted T cell fraction (not recorded which). These receptors all come from a male donor with ankylosing spondylitis or in good health (not recorded which).

The chain has TRBV1 and TRBJ2-7; TRBD1, the table's D call, lacks a check against the DNA. TRBV1 is shown as a pseudogene. The CDR3 is 12 residues long. CDR3 protein: CTSSLPEYEQYF. DNA for the CDR3: TGCACCAGCAGCCTTCCCGAGTACGAGCAGTACTTC.

This clonotype was seen ten or more times. V is TRBV7-9 and J is TRBJ1-1, with 7 bases lining up with TRBD1. CDR3 size: 16 residues. The junction had 13 bases not matched to a gene; V was cut back by 5 bases and J by 4 bases. Germline V gene sequence: CDR1 SEHNR, CDR2 FQNEAQ (reference sequence). CDR3 residues: CASSPDRYVGATEAFF. The CDR3 DNA sequence: TGTGCCAGCAGCCCGGACAGGTATGTTGGTGCCACTGAAGCTTTCTTT.

The V and J genes are TRBV19 and TRBJ2-1; 10 bases are shared with TRBD1. The CDR3 contains 14 residues. The J segment lost 9 bases and the V segment lost 9 bases, leaving 11 bases of the junction unmatched. Per the germline V gene, CDR1 is LNHDA and CDR2 is SQIVND (reference sequence). CDR3 loop: CASTGTGVNVEQFF. CDR3 coding DNA: TGTGCCAGCACCGGGACAGGGGTTAACGTTGAGCAGTTCTTC.